This T cell receptor beta chain was captured in a study of cytomegalovirus exposure and HLA in healthy donors. Whole-study findings and limits: Most TCR sequences proved rare, with some public TCRs found in many donors.

Primers: 60 Vbeta forward and 13 Jbeta reverse. Profiling relied on immunoSEQ multiplex PCR, and the TCRdb table lists in-frame clones only, not all of them. This sample yields 35,000 to 40,000 clones, of which 70% to 85% are seen a single time; less than 7% belongs to the top ten. The length of the CDR3 is 14 residues. CDR1 and CDR2 from the germline V gene are SGHAT and FQNNGV. V dropped 4 bases and J dropped 4; count of bases not matched to a gene: 4. About this clone: Its antigen is as yet unknown.

The chain recombines TRBV11-2 with TRBJ1-5; TRBD1 aligns across 7 bases. Sequenced sample: PBMCs. This TCR came from a man aged 25-45 years in good health and CMV-seronegative. This chain's CDR3 is CASSWGTENQPQHF. The CDR3 bases are TGTGCCAGCAGCTGGGGGACAGAAAATCAGCCCCAGCATTTT.